These T cell receptor beta chains were read from a single sample in a study of T cell repertoires in cytomegalovirus infection. One entry per CDR3 protein, called by TCRdb with MiXCR from the reads. The sample lists 300,000 to 400,000 distinct CDR3 sequences; under 35% were seen once. Their recognized antigens are unknown. The sample consisted of cultured PBMCs, taken from culture after CMV antigen stimulation. The source of these receptors is a human donor in good health (CMV status not recorded). Some clones in this sample may be carry-over from other donors' samples. CDR3s include the opening cysteine and the closing phenylalanine or tryptophan. Each record gives: J gene, clone size, D gene, V gene, CDR3 DNA, CDR3 protein. The D gene is left open where the match is weak. Size is omitted from some rows. Given values are once, few, many or a class for expanded clones.

J gene: TRBJ1-3; clone size: .; D gene: .; V gene: TRBV6-5; CDR3 DNA: TGTGCCAGCAGTTCGTCCGGGACACCTGGAAACACCATATATTTT; CDR3 protein: CASSSSGTPGNTIYF
J gene: TRBJ2-1; clone size: .; D gene: .; V gene: TRBV5-3; CDR3 DNA: TGTGCCAGCAGCTTATCTGGGGATCACAATGAGCAGTTCTTC; CDR3 protein: CASSLSGDHNEQFF
J gene: TRBJ2-6; clone size: few; D gene: .; V gene: TRBV9; CDR3 DNA: TGTGCCAGCAGCGTAGCGGGGGTTAAAGGTGCCTCTGGGGCCAACGTCCTGACTTTC; CDR3 protein: CASSVAGVKGASGANVLTF
J gene: TRBJ2-7; clone size: few; D gene: TRBD1; V gene: TRBV6-1; CDR3 DNA: TGTGCCAGCAGTACAGGGGGGCGAAACTACGAGCAGTACTTC; CDR3 protein: CASSTGGRNYEQYF
J gene: TRBJ2-7; clone size: few; D gene: .; V gene: TRBV2; CDR3 DNA: TGTGCCAGCAGTGAAGAGGGTACCCCCTCCTACGAGCAGTACTTC; CDR3 protein: CASSEEGTPSYEQYF
J gene: TRBJ2-7; clone size: .; D gene: .; V gene: TRBV12-3/TRBV12-4; CDR3 DNA: TGTGCCAGCAGTTCGCGGAATGCCTACGAGCAGTACTTC; CDR3 protein: CASSSRNAYEQYF
J gene: TRBJ2-1; clone size: .; D gene: TRBD2; V gene: TRBV20-1; CDR3 DNA: TGCAGTGCCCGGGGGGGAGGGTTCTCCTACAATGAGCAGTTCTTC; CDR3 protein: CSARGGGFSYNEQFF
J gene: TRBJ1-1; clone size: few; D gene: TRBD1; V gene: TRBV10-3; CDR3 DNA: TGTGCCATCAACTCGGACAGGGGAATGAACACTGAAGCTTTCTTT; CDR3 protein: CAINSDRGMNTEAFF
J gene: TRBJ2-7; clone size: .; D gene: .; V gene: TRBV7-3; CDR3 DNA: TGTGCCAGCAGCTCAGGGGCAGCGGGGACCGAGCAGTACTTC; CDR3 protein: CASSSGAAGTEQYF
J gene: TRBJ2-7; clone size: many; D gene: TRBD2; V gene: TRBV2; CDR3 DNA: TGTGCCAGCGGAAGGTGGACTAGCGGGAGCGAGCAGTACTTC; CDR3 protein: CASGRWTSGSEQYF
J gene: TRBJ2-1; clone size: few; D gene: .; V gene: TRBV10-3; CDR3 DNA: TGTGCCATCAGCCTGGACCGAAAGAATGAGCAGTTCTTC; CDR3 protein: CAISLDRKNEQFF
J gene: TRBJ1-3; clone size: .; D gene: .; V gene: TRBV7-7; CDR3 DNA: TGTGCCAGCAGCTTGGGACCGAGCTCTGGAAACACCATATATTTT; CDR3 protein: CASSLGPSSGNTIYF
J gene: TRBJ2-3; clone size: many; D gene: TRBD1; V gene: TRBV28; CDR3 DNA: TGTGCCAGCAGTTCCTACGGGGACAGGTCTAGCACAGATACGCAGTATTTT; CDR3 protein: CASSSYGDRSSTDTQYF
J gene: TRBJ1-2; clone size: few; D gene: TRBD1; V gene: TRBV7-2; CDR3 DNA: TGTGCCAGCAGCTTAGGAGGCAGGGGGATAGAGGGCTACACCTTC; CDR3 protein: CASSLGGRGIEGYTF
J gene: TRBJ2-7; clone size: many; D gene: .; V gene: TRBV7-2; CDR3 DNA: TGTGCCAGCAGCCCACGCGGGCACGAGCAGTACTTC; CDR3 protein: CASSPRGHEQYF
J gene: TRBJ2-5; clone size: many; D gene: .; V gene: TRBV7-2; CDR3 DNA: TGTGCCAGCAGCTTAAAGGTGTGGGCCCAAGAGACCCAGTACTTC; CDR3 protein: CASSLKVWAQETQYF
J gene: TRBJ2-5; clone size: few; D gene: .; V gene: TRBV6-1; CDR3 DNA: TGTGCCAGCGGACAGTTTAAACAAGAGACCCAGTACTTC; CDR3 protein: CASGQFKQETQYF
J gene: TRBJ1-1; clone size: few; D gene: TRBD1; V gene: TRBV6-5; CDR3 DNA: TGTGCCAGCTGGGACAGCATGAACACTGAAGCTTTCTTT; CDR3 protein: CASWDSMNTEAFF
J gene: TRBJ2-4; clone size: .; D gene: .; V gene: TRBV19; CDR3 DNA: TGTGCCAGTAGTATAGGCGGGTGGGTGGACATTCAGTACTTC; CDR3 protein: CASSIGGWVDIQYF
J gene: TRBJ1-2; clone size: .; D gene: .; V gene: TRBV15; CDR3 DNA: TGTGCCACCGCGCGGGAAGTACCTCTGAGGGGCTACACCTTC; CDR3 protein: CATAREVPLRGYTF
J gene: TRBJ2-1; clone size: .; D gene: .; V gene: TRBV19; CDR3 DNA: TGTGCCAGTAGTATAAACGAGAGATACAGAGAGCAAGAGCAGTTCTTC; CDR3 protein: CASSINERYREQEQFF
J gene: TRBJ2-7; clone size: .; D gene: .; V gene: TRBV6-6; CDR3 DNA: TGTGCCAGCAGTTACTCGACAACGTCATACGAGCAGTACTTC; CDR3 protein: CASSYSTTSYEQYF
J gene: TRBJ1-1; clone size: many; D gene: .; V gene: TRBV7-4; CDR3 DNA: TGTGCCAGCAGCTTAGGCAGACCGAACACTGAAGCTTTCTTT; CDR3 protein: CASSLGRPNTEAFF
J gene: TRBJ1-3; clone size: .; D gene: .; V gene: TRBV5-1; CDR3 DNA: TGCGCCAGCAGCTTACAGGACTCTGGAAACACCATATATTTT; CDR3 protein: CASSLQDSGNTIYF
J gene: TRBJ1-5; clone size: .; D gene: TRBD1; V gene: TRBV19; CDR3 DNA: TGTGCCAGTCACGAACAGGGGGTTCGCAATCAGCCCCAGCATTTT; CDR3 protein: CASHEQGVRNQPQHF
J gene: TRBJ2-3; clone size: .; D gene: .; V gene: TRBV5-6; CDR3 DNA: TGTGCCAGCAGCCTGAATTCTGGAGGGCAGTATTTT; CDR3 protein: CASSLNSGGQYF
J gene: TRBJ2-3; clone size: few; D gene: TRBD2; V gene: TRBV4-2; CDR3 DNA: TGTGCCAGCAGCCAAGATTCTGGCAAGCGGGAGGGTAACACAGATACGCAGTATTTT; CDR3 protein: CASSQDSGKREGNTDTQYF
J gene: TRBJ2-1; clone size: .; D gene: TRBD2; V gene: TRBV11-2; CDR3 DNA: TGTGCCAGCAGCTTGGGGACTAGCGGGATTTACTACAATGAGCAGTTCTTC; CDR3 protein: CASSLGTSGIYYNEQFF
J gene: TRBJ2-7; clone size: .; D gene: TRBD1; V gene: TRBV7-9; CDR3 DNA: TGTGCCAGCAGCGTCGCAGGGGGCGCTTACTCCTACGAGCAGTACTTC; CDR3 protein: CASSVAGGAYSYEQYF
J gene: TRBJ1-5; clone size: .; D gene: .; V gene: TRBV18; CDR3 DNA: TGTGCCAGCTCTACCGAACGACGCAATCAGCCCCAGCATTTT; CDR3 protein: CASSTERRNQPQHF
J gene: TRBJ1-5; clone size: .; D gene: .; V gene: TRBV6-2/TRBV6-3; CDR3 DNA: TGTGCCAGCAGTCCCTTCCGGGGGAATCAGCCCCAGCATTTT; CDR3 protein: CASSPFRGNQPQHF
J gene: TRBJ2-1; clone size: few; D gene: TRBD2; V gene: TRBV7-8; CDR3 DNA: TGTGCCAGCAGCACCGGGGGGAGCATGTACAATGAGCAGTTCTTC; CDR3 protein: CASSTGGSMYNEQFF
J gene: TRBJ2-2; clone size: .; D gene: .; V gene: TRBV7-6; CDR3 DNA: TGTGCCAGCAGCCTCAGGGAACTCGGTACAGGGAAAGGAAGGGTCACCGGGGAGCTGTTTTTT; CDR3 protein: CASSLRELGTGKGRVTGELFF
J gene: TRBJ2-1; clone size: .; D gene: .; V gene: TRBV15; CDR3 DNA: TGTGCCACCAGCAGAGACCCTAGGGCAGGGTATAATGAGCAGTTCTTC; CDR3 protein: CATSRDPRAGYNEQFF
J gene: TRBJ1-4; clone size: .; D gene: .; V gene: TRBV12-3/TRBV12-4; CDR3 DNA: TGTGCCAGCAGTTTGGGACGGCTTAATGAAAAACTGTTTTTT; CDR3 protein: CASSLGRLNEKLFF
J gene: TRBJ1-3; clone size: .; D gene: TRBD1; V gene: TRBV5-6; CDR3 DNA: TGTGCCAGCAGCTCTGGACAGGGCTACTCTGGAAACACCATATATTTT; CDR3 protein: CASSSGQGYSGNTIYF
J gene: TRBJ1-1; clone size: .; D gene: .; V gene: TRBV6-1; CDR3 DNA: TGTGCCAGCAGGATCGGCCCCGCGAACACTGAAGCTTTCTTT; CDR3 protein: CASRIGPANTEAFF
J gene: TRBJ1-4; clone size: .; D gene: .; V gene: TRBV12-3/TRBV12-4; CDR3 DNA: TGTGCCAGCAGTTCCCAGGGCCTCTCTAATGAAAAACTGTTTTTT; CDR3 protein: CASSSQGLSNEKLFF
J gene: TRBJ1-1; clone size: .; D gene: .; V gene: TRBV7-4; CDR3 DNA: TGTGCCAGCAACTTACCCCCGAACACTGAAGCTTTCTTT; CDR3 protein: CASNLPPNTEAFF